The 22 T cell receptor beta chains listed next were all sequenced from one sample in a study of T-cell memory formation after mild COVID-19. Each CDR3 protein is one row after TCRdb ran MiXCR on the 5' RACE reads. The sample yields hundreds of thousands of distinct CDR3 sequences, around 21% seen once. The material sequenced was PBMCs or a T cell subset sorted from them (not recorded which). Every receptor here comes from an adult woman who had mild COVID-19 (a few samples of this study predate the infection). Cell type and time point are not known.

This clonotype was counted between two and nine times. CDR3 bases: TGTGCCAGCCGACCAGGGCGGCAGAACACTGAAGCTTTCTTT. Translating gives CASRPGRQNTEAFF. V and J are TRBV6-2 or TRBV6-3 and TRBJ1-1; D is perhaps TRBD1 (5 bases). Trimming removed 8 bases from V and 1 base from J, with 14 bases in between. The V gene's germline CDR1 is MNHEY and CDR2 SVGEGT. The CDR3 runs to 14 residues.

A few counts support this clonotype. The CDR3 spells CASSFGVHDGYTF. The CDR3 DNA follows: TGTGCCAGCAGTTTTGGTGTTCACGATGGCTACACCTTC. The V and J genes are TRBV12-3 or TRBV12-4 and TRBJ1-2; no clear D gene. Trimming took 3 bases from V and 6 from J, leaving 11 bases between them. The CDR3 loop spans 13 amino acids.

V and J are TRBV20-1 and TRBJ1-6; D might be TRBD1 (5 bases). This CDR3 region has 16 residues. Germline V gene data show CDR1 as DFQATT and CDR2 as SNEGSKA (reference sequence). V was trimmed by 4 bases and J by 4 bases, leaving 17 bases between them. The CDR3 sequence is CSAMLKRQRYNSPLHF. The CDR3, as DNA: TGCAGTGCTATGCTAAAGCGACAGCGTTATAATTCACCCCTCCACTTT.

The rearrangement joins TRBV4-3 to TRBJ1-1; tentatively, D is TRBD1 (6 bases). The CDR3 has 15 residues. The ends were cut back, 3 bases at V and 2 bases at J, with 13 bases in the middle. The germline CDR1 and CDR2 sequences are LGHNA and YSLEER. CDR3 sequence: CASSHTGTINTEAFF. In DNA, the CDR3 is TGCGCCAGCAGCCACACCGGGACAATCAACACTGAAGCTTTCTTT.

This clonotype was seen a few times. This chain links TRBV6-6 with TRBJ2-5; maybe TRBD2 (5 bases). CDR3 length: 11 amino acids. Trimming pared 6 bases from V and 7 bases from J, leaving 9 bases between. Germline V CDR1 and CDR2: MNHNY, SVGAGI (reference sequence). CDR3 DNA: TGTGCCAGCAGCGACGCGGGGACCCAGTACTTC. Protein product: CASSDAGTQYF.

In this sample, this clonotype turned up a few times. The DNA of the CDR3 is TGCAGTGCTAGAGATTATCTCCCGGCTGGACAGGGTTTCGACGAGCAGTACTTC. This sequence encodes CSARDYLPAGQGFDEQYF. The V and J genes are TRBV20-1 and TRBJ2-7; 8 bases align to TRBD1. V dropped 0 bases and J dropped 5; count of bases not matched to a gene: 18. The CDR3 spans 18 residues. Germline V CDR1 and CDR2: DFQATT, SNEGSKA (reference sequence).

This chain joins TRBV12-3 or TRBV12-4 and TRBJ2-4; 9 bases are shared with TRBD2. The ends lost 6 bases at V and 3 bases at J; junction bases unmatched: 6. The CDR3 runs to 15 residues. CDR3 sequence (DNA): TGTGCCAGCAGCATAGCGGGAGTGCGCAAAAACATTCAGTACTTC. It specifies CASSIAGVRKNIQYF.

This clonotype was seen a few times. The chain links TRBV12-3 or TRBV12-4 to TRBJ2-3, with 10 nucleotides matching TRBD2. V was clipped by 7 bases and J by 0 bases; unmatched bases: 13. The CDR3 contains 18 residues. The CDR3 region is CASMGFPSGGSSTDTQYF. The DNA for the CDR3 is TGTGCCAGCATGGGGTTTCCTAGCGGGGGCTCCAGCACAGATACGCAGTATTTT.

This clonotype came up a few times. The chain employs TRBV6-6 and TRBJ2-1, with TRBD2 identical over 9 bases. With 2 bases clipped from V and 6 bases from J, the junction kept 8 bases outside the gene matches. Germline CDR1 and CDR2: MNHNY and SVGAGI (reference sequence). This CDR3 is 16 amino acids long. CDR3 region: CASSYGAGGPPNEQFF. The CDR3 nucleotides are TGTGCCAGCAGTTACGGGGCGGGGGGGCCCCCCAATGAGCAGTTCTTC.

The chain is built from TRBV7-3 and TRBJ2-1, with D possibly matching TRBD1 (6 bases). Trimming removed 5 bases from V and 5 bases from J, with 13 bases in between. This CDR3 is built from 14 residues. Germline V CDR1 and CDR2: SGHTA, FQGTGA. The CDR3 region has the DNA TGTGCCAGCAGCCCCCGACAGGTTCACAATGAGCAGTTCTTC. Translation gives CASSPRQVHNEQFF.

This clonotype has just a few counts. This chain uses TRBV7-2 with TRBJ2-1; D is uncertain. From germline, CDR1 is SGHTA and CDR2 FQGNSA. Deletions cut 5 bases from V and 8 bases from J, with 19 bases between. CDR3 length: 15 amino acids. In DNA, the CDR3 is TGTGCCAGCAGCCCAGGACGGAAATCTTTGGATGAGCAGTTCTTC. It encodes CASSPGRKSLDEQFF.

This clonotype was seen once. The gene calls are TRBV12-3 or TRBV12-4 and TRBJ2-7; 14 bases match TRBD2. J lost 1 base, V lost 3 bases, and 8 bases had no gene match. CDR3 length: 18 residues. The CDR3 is CASSFRRLAGGRSYEQYF. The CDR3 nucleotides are TGTGCCAGCAGTTTCCGTCGACTAGCGGGGGGGAGGTCCTACGAGCAGTACTTC.

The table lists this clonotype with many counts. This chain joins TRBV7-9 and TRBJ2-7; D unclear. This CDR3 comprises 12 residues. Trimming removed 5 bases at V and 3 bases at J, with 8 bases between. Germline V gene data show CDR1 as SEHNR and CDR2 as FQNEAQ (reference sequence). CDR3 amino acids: CASSLLNYEQYF. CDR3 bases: TGTGCCAGCAGCCTCCTGAACTACGAGCAGTACTTC.

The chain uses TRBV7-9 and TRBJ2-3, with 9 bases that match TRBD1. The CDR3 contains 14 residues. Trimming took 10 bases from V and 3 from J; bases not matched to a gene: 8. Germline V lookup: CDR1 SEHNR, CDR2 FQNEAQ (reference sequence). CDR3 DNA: TGTGCCACATCCGGGACAGGGAGTACAGATACGCAGTATTTT. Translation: CATSGTGSTDTQYF.

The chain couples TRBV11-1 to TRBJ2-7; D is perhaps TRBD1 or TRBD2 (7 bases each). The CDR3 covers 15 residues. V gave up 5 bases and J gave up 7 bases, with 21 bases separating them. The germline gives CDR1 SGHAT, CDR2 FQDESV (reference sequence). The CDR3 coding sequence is TGTGCCAGCAGCCCCACAGGTACAGGGGAGGGGGAGCAGTACTTC. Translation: CASSPTGTGEGEQYF.

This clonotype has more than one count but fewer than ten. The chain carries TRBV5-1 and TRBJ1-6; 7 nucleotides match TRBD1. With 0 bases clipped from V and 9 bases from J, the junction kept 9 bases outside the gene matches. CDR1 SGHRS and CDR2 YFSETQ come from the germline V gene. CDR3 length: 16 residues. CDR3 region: CASSLAGTEYGSPLHF. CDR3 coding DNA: TGCGCCAGCAGCTTGGCCGGGACAGAGTACGGTTCACCCCTCCACTTT.

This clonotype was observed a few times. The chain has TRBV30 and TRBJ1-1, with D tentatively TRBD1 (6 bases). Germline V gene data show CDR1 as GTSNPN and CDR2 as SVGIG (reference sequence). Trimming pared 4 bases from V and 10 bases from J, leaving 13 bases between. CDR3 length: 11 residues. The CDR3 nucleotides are TGTGCCTGGAAATCGGGGGCATTAGCTTTCTTT. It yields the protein CAWKSGALAFF.

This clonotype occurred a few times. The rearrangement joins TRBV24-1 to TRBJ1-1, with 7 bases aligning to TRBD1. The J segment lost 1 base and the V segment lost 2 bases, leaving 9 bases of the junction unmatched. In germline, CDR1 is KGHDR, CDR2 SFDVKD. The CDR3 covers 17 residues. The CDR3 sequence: CATSDSRQGVANTEAFF. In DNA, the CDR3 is TGTGCCACCAGTGATTCGCGGCAGGGGGTGGCGAACACTGAAGCTTTCTTT.

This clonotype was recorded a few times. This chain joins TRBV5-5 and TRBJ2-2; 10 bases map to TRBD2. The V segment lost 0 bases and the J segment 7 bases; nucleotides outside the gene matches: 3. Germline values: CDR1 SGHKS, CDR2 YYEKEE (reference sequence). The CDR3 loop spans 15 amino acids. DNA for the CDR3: TGTGCCAGCAGCTTGGCTAGCGGGAGAAGCGGGGAGCTGTTTTTT. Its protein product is CASSLASGRSGELFF.

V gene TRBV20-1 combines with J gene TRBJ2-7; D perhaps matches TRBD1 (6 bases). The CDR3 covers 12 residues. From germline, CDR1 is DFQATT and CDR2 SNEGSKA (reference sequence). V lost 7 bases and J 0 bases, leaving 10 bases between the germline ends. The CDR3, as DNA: TGCAGTGTAGGGGACAACTCCTACGAGCAGTACTTC. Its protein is CSVGDNSYEQYF.

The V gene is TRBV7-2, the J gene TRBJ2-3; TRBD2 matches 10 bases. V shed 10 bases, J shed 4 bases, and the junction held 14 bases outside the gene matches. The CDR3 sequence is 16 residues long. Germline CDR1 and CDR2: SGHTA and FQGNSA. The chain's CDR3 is CATKGGAGGPADTQYF. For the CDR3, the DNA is TGTGCCACCAAGGGGGGAGCGGGAGGGCCTGCAGATACGCAGTATTTT.

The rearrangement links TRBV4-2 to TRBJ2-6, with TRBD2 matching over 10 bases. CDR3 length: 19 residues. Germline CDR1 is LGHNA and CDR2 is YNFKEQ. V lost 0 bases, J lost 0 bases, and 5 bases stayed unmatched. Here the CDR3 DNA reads TGTGCCAGCAGCCAAGAGCCTAGCGGGGGTCGCTCTGGGGCCAACGTCCTGACTTTC. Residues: CASSQEPSGGRSGANVLTF.